These 27 T cell receptor beta chains share one sample of origin, sequenced in a study of blood T cells in healthy people across ages. A second roughly 7 to 11 cycle PCR used barcoded and J-beta primers. Each CDR3 protein is one row after TCRdb ran MiXCR on the 5' RACE reads. The data contain around 650,000 distinct CDR3 sequences, roughly 30% of them singletons. Material for sequencing was blood. The receptors here all came from a woman of 80 years or more in good health.

The sample holds many counts of this clonotype. This chain uses TRBV3-1 with TRBJ2-7; TRBD2 matches at 8 bases. The CDR3 length is 16 residues. V dropped 1 base and J dropped 2; count of bases not matched to a gene: 7. Germline V gene data show CDR1 as LGHDT and CDR2 as YNNKEL (reference sequence). Here the CDR3 reads CASSQGLSGGTYEQYF. CDR3 coding DNA: TGTGCCAGCAGCCAAGGTTTAAGCGGGGGAACCTACGAGCAGTACTTC.

This rearrangement joins TRBV19 to TRBJ1-5; possible D gene TRBD1, 5 bases. Trimming took off 5 bases at V and 4 bases at J, with 15 bases between the two ends. In germline, CDR1 is LNHDA, CDR2 SQIVND (reference sequence). This CDR3 has 15 amino acids. The CDR3 sequence is CASSREPWGNQPQHF. The DNA of the CDR3 is TGTGCCAGTAGTCGAGAGCCTTGGGGGAATCAGCCCCAGCATTTT.

This clonotype was found a few times. The gene calls are TRBV30 and TRBJ2-5, with D perhaps TRBD1 or TRBD2 (6 bases each). The J call may not be correct, given that the DNA end is closer to TRBJ2-7. The CDR3 spans 13 residues. The germline gives CDR1 GTSNPN, CDR2 SVGIG (reference sequence). CDR3 bases: TGTGCCAGGGGGGACGGGCTTCTTTACGAGCAGTACTTC. Amino acids: CARGDGLLYEQYF.

The genes are TRBV12-3 or TRBV12-4 and TRBJ2-1, with D perhaps matching TRBD2 (6 bases). The CDR3 sequence is 11 residues long. The ends were cut back, 5 bases at V and 8 bases at J, with 7 bases in the middle. The CDR3 nucleotides are TGTGCCAGCAGTCGGGAGTATGAGCAGTTCTTC. Its protein product is CASSREYEQFF.

The chain links TRBV16 to TRBJ1-2; D is unclear. CDR1 KGHSY and CDR2 FQNENV come from the germline V gene. This CDR3 has 12 amino acids. Trimming took off 2 bases at V and 4 bases at J, with 5 bases between the two ends. In DNA form, the CDR3 reads TGTGCCAGCAGCCAAGGCATCTATGGCTACACCTTC. Its translation is CASSQGIYGYTF.

V is TRBV6-1 and J is TRBJ2-7; 11 bases fit TRBD1. Trimming at V came to 4 bases and at J to 0 bases, leaving 11 bases not matched to a gene. The CDR3 loop spans 18 amino acids. Germline V CDR1 and CDR2: MNHNS, SASEGT. The CDR3 region has the DNA TGTGCCAGCAGTGTACGTACGACCGGGACAGGGGGCTCCTACGAGCAGTACTTC. Amino acids: CASSVRTTGTGGSYEQYF.

This clonotype was detected a few times. The chain uses TRBV6-5 and TRBJ1-6, with 11 bases identical to TRBD1. The V gene end was trimmed by 4 bases and the J gene end by 5 bases; junction bases not matched to a gene: 7. Germline CDR1 MNHEY, CDR2 SVGAGI. This CDR3 is 17 amino acids long. As DNA, the CDR3 is TGTGCCAGCAGTTCCCCCGGGACAGGGGGAAATAATTCACCCCTCCACTTT. Encoded protein: CASSSPGTGGNNSPLHF.

This clonotype was detected many times. This chain links TRBV20-1 with TRBJ2-5; the match to TRBD2 covers 8 bases. V was pared by 0 bases and J by 1 base, with 7 bases of the junction left unmatched. CDR3 size: 16 residues. Germline loops: CDR1 DFQATT, CDR2 SNEGSKA (reference sequence). This CDR3 reads CSARDPGSGGQETQYF. In DNA, the CDR3 is TGCAGTGCTAGAGATCCGGGGAGCGGGGGCCAAGAGACCCAGTACTTC.

There are a few counts of this clonotype. The genes are TRBV6-6 and TRBJ2-1; a possible D gene is TRBD2 (6 bases). V shed 6 bases and J shed 1 base, with 13 bases lying between them. This CDR3 contains 15 residues. The germline CDR1 and CDR2 sequences are MNHNY and SVGAGI (reference sequence). The CDR3 nucleotides read TGTGCCAGCAGCCGCGGGGCGGTATCCTACAATGAGCAGTTCTTC. As protein: CASSRGAVSYNEQFF.

The V gene is TRBV5-1, the J gene TRBJ1-2; 10 bases match TRBD1. The CDR3 has 17 residues. J lost 2 bases, V lost 3 bases, and 10 bases had no gene match. Germline CDR1 is SGHRS and CDR2 is YFSETQ. CDR3 DNA sequence: TGCGCCAGCAGCTGGGGACAGGGGAAACTAAGGAACTATGGCTACACCTTC. Translating it yields CASSWGQGKLRNYGYTF.

This clonotype was observed many times. This chain connects TRBV6-6 to TRBJ2-5; D uncertain. The CDR3 covers 14 residues. CDR1 is MNHNY and CDR2 is SVGAGI in the germline V gene (reference sequence). Deletions cut 0 bases from V and 5 bases from J, with 10 bases between. The CDR3: CASSYSGVKETQYF. CDR3 nucleotide sequence: TGTGCCAGCAGTTACTCGGGCGTTAAGGAGACCCAGTACTTC.

This clonotype was recorded at least ten times. The chain employs TRBV2 and TRBJ1-5; no firm D call. Germline V gives CDR1 SNHLY, CDR2 FYNNEI. The CDR3 is 13 residues long. V dropped 6 bases and J dropped 4 bases, with 10 bases sitting between them. CDR3 amino acids: CASRFFPNQPQHF. DNA of the CDR3: TGTGCCAGCAGATTTTTCCCGAATCAGCCCCAGCATTTT.

This clonotype was detected many times. CDR3 sequence reads: CASSGLGLAGNHEQYF. CDR3 DNA: TGTGCCAGCAGCGGATTGGGTTTAGCGGGGAACCACGAGCAGTACTTC. The J gene is TRBJ2-7, the V gene TRBV7-6; 8 bases fit TRBD2. Trimming at V came to 5 bases and at J to 5 bases, leaving 14 bases not matched to a gene. Per germline, CDR1 SGHVS and CDR2 FNYEAQ. This CDR3 is 16 amino acids long.

The sample holds a few counts of this clonotype. V is TRBV9 and J is TRBJ1-6, with D tentatively TRBD1 (6 bases). The CDR3 covers 14 residues. With 4 bases removed from V and 10 bases from J, the gap between germline ends came to 15 bases. Germline V gives CDR1 SGDLS, CDR2 YYNGEE. CDR3 residues: CASSPPGAGSPLHF. The CDR3 nucleotides are TGTGCCAGCAGCCCCCCGGGGGCCGGATCACCCCTCCACTTT. The full variable domain, with the rest looked up from reference TRBV9 and TRBJ1-6, is DSGVTQTPKHLITATGQRVTLRCSPRSGDLSVYWYQQSLDQGLQFLIQYYNGEERAKGNILERFSAQQFPDLHSELNLSSLELGDSALYFCASSPPGAGSPLHFGNGTRLTVT.

This clonotype was seen at least ten times. V is TRBV6-6 and J is TRBJ2-1, with 9 bases matching TRBD2. Trimming cost V 8 bases and J 4 bases; bases outside gene matches: 6. The germline CDR1 and CDR2 sequences are MNHNY and SVGAGI (reference sequence). CDR3 size: 14 residues. The CDR3 DNA follows: TGTGCCAGCCGTTCAGCGGGGGGTTACAATGAGCAGTTCTTC. Encoded protein: CASRSAGGYNEQFF.

This clonotype has a count of ten or more. V and J are TRBV7-2 and TRBJ2-1; the D gene is possibly TRBD1 (9 bases). The germline V gene has CDR1 SGHTA and CDR2 FQGNSA. This CDR3 spans 16 amino acids. The V and J ends lost 7 bases and 1 base respectively, with 17 bases between them. CDR3 nucleotide sequence: TGTGCCAGCAAACGCGGGGGGACAGGGTCCTACAATGAGCAGTTCTTC. Translation gives CASKRGGTGSYNEQFF.

This clonotype was counted ten times or more. This chain joins TRBV7-3 and TRBJ2-3; maybe TRBD1 (6 bases). V lost 2 bases, J lost 2 bases, and 11 bases lay in between. The CDR3 is 15 residues long. Germline V CDR1 and CDR2: SGHTA, FQGTGA. The CDR3, as DNA: TGTGCCAGCAGCTTAGGACAGAGTAACACAGATACGCAGTATTTT. As protein: CASSLGQSNTDTQYF. The variable domain in full, with the rest retrieved from reference TRBV7-3 and TRBJ2-3, is GAGVSQTPSNKVTEKGKYVELRCDPISGHTALYWYRQSLGQGPEFLIYFQGTGAADDSGLPNDRFFAVRPEGSVSTLKIQRTERGDSAVYLCASSLGQSNTDTQYFGPGTRLTVL.

This clonotype was picked up many times. This clone may be a read error of a much larger clone one base away. The chain links TRBV5-6 to TRBJ2-1; the D gene is possibly TRBD2 (7 bases). Trimming stripped 3 bases from V and 6 bases from J, with 13 bases between. The CDR3 runs to 14 residues. Germline V gives CDR1 SGHDT, CDR2 YYEEEE. This CDR3 is CASSWGGTRNEQFF. CDR3 in DNA: TGTGCCAGCAGCTGGGGAGGGACACGCAATGAGCAGTTCTTC.

The genes are TRBV6-1 and TRBJ2-1, with D hard to call. Trimming stripped 2 bases from V and 6 bases from J, with 11 bases between. Germline CDR1 reads MNHNS; CDR2 reads SASEGT. The CDR3 is 14 residues long. The CDR3 sequence is CASSERRLINEQFF. As DNA, the CDR3 is TGTGCCAGCAGTGAAAGGCGGCTAATCAATGAGCAGTTCTTC.

This clonotype was picked up many times. At one end the junction does not follow the germline gene, possibly because of a read error. The CDR3 protein is CASSLGGTYEQYF. CDR3 nucleotides: TGTGCCAGCAGCTTAGGGGGTACGTACGAGCAGTACTTC. The chain employs TRBV5-1 and TRBJ2-7; D might be TRBD1 (6 bases). CDR3 length equals 13 residues. Germline V gives CDR1 SGHRS, CDR2 YFSETQ. The full variable domain, with the rest looked up from reference TRBV5-1 and TRBJ2-7, is KAGVTQTPRYLIKTRGQQVTLSCSPISGHRSVSWYQQTPGQGLQFLFEYFSETQRNKGNFPGRFSGRQFSNSRSEMNVSTLELGDSALYLCASSLGGTYEQYFGPGTRLTVT.

This clonotype was recorded many times. The V call is TRBV10-3, the J call TRBJ2-3; D is unclear. Trimming stripped 7 bases from V and 2 bases from J, with 13 bases between. Germline V gives CDR1 ENHRY, CDR2 SYGVKD. The CDR3 totals 14 residues. The CDR3 DNA is TGTGCCATCACGGCCGACTCTCTCACAGATACGCAGTATTTT. This codes for CAITADSLTDTQYF.

This clonotype was seen more than once but under ten times. V usage is TRBV5-1 and J usage is TRBJ2-1; perhaps D is TRBD1 or TRBD2 (5 bases each). CDR3 size: 13 residues. V gave up 3 bases and J gave up 7 bases, with 11 bases separating them. CDR1 and CDR2 from the germline V gene are SGHRS and YFSETQ. The CDR3 here is CASSWVEGNEQFF. CDR3 DNA: TGCGCCAGCAGCTGGGTAGAGGGGAATGAGCAGTTCTTC. The variable domain in full, completed from reference TRBV5-1 and TRBJ2-1, reads KAGVTQTPRYLIKTRGQQVTLSCSPISGHRSVSWYQQTPGQGLQFLFEYFSETQRNKGNFPGRFSGRQFSNSRSEMNVSTLELGDSALYLCASSWVEGNEQFFGPGTRLTVL.

A note on this clonotype: This may stem from a read error, because a much larger clone lies one nucleotide away. The CDR3 region is CANRGLAGVNVQYF. The CDR3 DNA follows: TGTGCCAACAGGGGACTAGCGGGGGTAAACGTTCAGTACTTC. The rearrangement links TRBV6-6 to TRBJ2-7; 14 bases agree with TRBD2. From germline, CDR1 is MNHNY and CDR2 SVGAGI (reference sequence). This CDR3 is built from 14 residues. J gave up 10 bases and V 10 bases, and 12 bases lay outside the gene matches.

This clonotype was recorded at least ten times. The chain links TRBV5-6 to TRBJ1-5; D is unclear. Germline V gene sequence: CDR1 SGHDT, CDR2 YYEEEE. The CDR3 has 15 residues. V was cut by 2 bases and J by 0 bases, with 9 bases left in between. In DNA, the CDR3 is TGTGCCAGCAGCTTTCGGCGGGTTAGCAATCAGCCCCAGCATTTT. Translation gives CASSFRRVSNQPQHF.

Details on this clonotype: A much larger clone lies a single base off, so this may be a read error. This CDR3 is missing its conserved last phenylalanine or tryptophan, likely due to a read error. The chain links TRBV15 to TRBJ1-5; no definite D call. The CDR3 is 15 residues long. V was shortened by 0 bases and J by 5 bases, with 11 bases between the two germline ends. Germline CDR1 and CDR2: LNHNV and YYDKDF (reference sequence). As DNA, the CDR3 is TGTGCCACCAGCAGAGATGGACGGAAAGATCAGCCCCAGCATTGT. Residues: CATSRDGRKDQPQHC.

With respect to this clonotype: A much larger clonotype is one base distant, so this may be a read error. The V call is TRBV29-1, the J call TRBJ2-7; 7 nucleotides align to TRBD1. The CDR3 totals 12 residues. The germline gives CDR1 SQVTM, CDR2 ANQGSEA. Trimming took 4 bases from V and 3 from J; bases not matched to a gene: 3. The CDR3 bases are TGCAGCGTTGGACAGGGCTACTACGAGCAGTACTTC. Translating it yields CSVGQGYYEQYF.

As for this clonotype: A much larger clone is a single base away; this may be a read error. The V gene is TRBV7-9, the J gene TRBJ2-1; D might be TRBD1 (5 bases). Trimming left V 0 bases short and J 13 bases short, with 13 bases between. The CDR3 length is 13 residues. Germline CDR1 is SEHNR and CDR2 is FQNEAQ (reference sequence). The CDR3 coding sequence is TGTGCCAGCAGCTTAGCCGGCAGGGCGGACCAGTTCTTC. Translated: CASSLAGRADQFF.